This is a list of T cell receptor beta chains from one sample in a study of shared clonotypes between healthy human individuals. TCRdb's copy holds only in-frame clones and misses some; the assay was immunoSEQ multiplex PCR. The sample lists 800,000 to 1,200,000 clones; 75% to 85% were seen once. What was sequenced was memory CD4+ T cells from PBMCs. These receptors were taken from a man younger than 35 in good health. Some clones in this sample may be carry-over from other donors' samples. Both conserved end residues are part of each CDR3. A D gene is named only where the DNA matches it firmly. Only some rows state a clone size, as once, few, many or a class for expanded clones.

J: TRBJ2-2; D: TRBD1; size: -; V: TRBV7-3; CDR3: CASSLTTGGGTGELFF
J: TRBJ1-1; D: -; size: many; V: TRBV25-1; CDR3: CARTAISNTEAFF
J: TRBJ1-4; D: -; size: -; V: TRBV7-2; CDR3: CASSLVEREKLFF
J: TRBJ1-1; D: -; size: -; V: TRBV29-1; CDR3: CSVQDGPTKAFF
J: TRBJ1-1; D: -; size: -; V: TRBV11-2; CDR3: CASSPQFTSKAFF
J: TRBJ2-3; D: -; size: -; V: TRBV21-1; CDR3: CASSKPRTSGRRTDTQYF
J: TRBJ2-5; D: TRBD2; size: -; V: TRBV11-2; CDR3: CASSLNGGETQYF
J: TRBJ2-6; D: -; size: -; V: TRBV7-8; CDR3: CASSSSPGDEGNVLTF
J: TRBJ2-3; D: TRBD2; size: once; V: TRBV29-1; CDR3: CSVGLAGSGKDTQYF
J: TRBJ1-5; D: TRBD1; size: -; V: TRBV7-9; CDR3: CASSTGVQPQHF
J: TRBJ2-3; D: -; size: -; V: TRBV9; CDR3: CASSVGTDTQYF
J: TRBJ1-4; D: -; size: -; V: TRBV5-1; CDR3: CASSPEPTNEKLFF
J: TRBJ1-5; D: -; size: -; V: TRBV18; CDR3: CASSPGTEGPQHF
J: TRBJ1-5; D: TRBD1; size: -; V: TRBV6-5; CDR3: CASRPPGQPNQPQHF
J: TRBJ1-1; D: -; size: -; V: TRBV5-1; CDR3: CASSSAPTVNTEAFF
J: TRBJ2-1; D: TRBD1; size: -; V: TRBV6-1; CDR3: CASRGTGPHEQFF
J: TRBJ2-4; D: -; size: -; V: TRBV15; CDR3: CATSRDHAEGGNIQYF
J: TRBJ2-7; D: TRBD1; size: -; V: TRBV2; CDR3: CASRDRGAYEQYF
J: TRBJ1-3; D: TRBD1; size: few; V: TRBV7-2; CDR3: CASSPRGTGVGNTIYF
J: TRBJ2-1; D: TRBD2; size: few; V: TRBV7-8; CDR3: CASSLVSGRGYNEQFF
J: TRBJ2-1; D: -; size: -; V: TRBV2; CDR3: CASAMSLDNEQFF
J: TRBJ2-3; D: -; size: many; V: TRBV28; CDR3: CASVSQLGEGTQYF
J: TRBJ2-7; D: TRBD2; size: -; V: TRBV7-8; CDR3: CASSRSVREGPEQYF
J: TRBJ1-5; D: -; size: -; V: TRBV6-1; CDR3: CASSELSVNQPQHF
J: TRBJ2-3; D: TRBD2; size: -; V: TRBV5-1; CDR3: CASRLSGTSGADTQYF
J: TRBJ2-5; D: -; size: -; V: TRBV6-5; CDR3: CASTFGPYQETQYF
J: TRBJ2-7; D: TRBD1; size: -; V: TRBV5-1; CDR3: CASTEGTGGFRQYF
J: TRBJ2-3; D: -; size: -; V: TRBV5-1; CDR3: CASSSTTPDTQYF
J: TRBJ1-4; D: -; size: -; V: TRBV25-1; CDR3: CASSDSGRINEKLFF
J: TRBJ2-1; D: TRBD2; size: -; V: TRBV28; CDR3: CASSSPSSGSGKNEQFF
J: TRBJ2-7; D: -; size: -; V: TRBV6-5; CDR3: CASSPTGVYAEQYF
J: TRBJ2-7; D: -; size: -; V: TRBV5-8; CDR3: CASSRDGYYEQYF
J: TRBJ1-6; D: TRBD1; size: -; V: TRBV29-1; CDR3: CSVSQGPDSPLHF
J: TRBJ1-4; D: TRBD1; size: -; V: TRBV28; CDR3: CASRGQLTTNEKLFF
J: TRBJ2-5; D: -; size: -; V: TRBV15; CDR3: CATPGSRQETQYF
J: TRBJ2-5; D: -; size: -; V: TRBV7-9; CDR3: CASSPGAQETQYF
J: TRBJ1-5; D: TRBD1; size: -; V: TRBV7-2; CDR3: CASSLMGQGVNQPQHF
J: TRBJ1-2; D: -; size: -; V: TRBV29-1; CDR3: CSVEGTSNYGYTF
J: TRBJ2-3; D: -; size: once; V: TRBV27; CDR3: CASSLDLRGPPDTQYF
J: TRBJ2-3; D: -; size: -; V: TRBV7-6; CDR3: CASSLSADTQYF
J: TRBJ2-1; D: -; size: -; V: TRBV6-6; CDR3: CASKLDSYNEQFF
J: TRBJ2-3; D: TRBD1; size: -; V: TRBV11-3; CDR3: CASSLDGPGTGADTQYF
J: TRBJ2-2; D: -; size: -; V: TRBV5-4; CDR3: CASSLSSMAGELFF
J: TRBJ2-1; D: TRBD2; size: -; V: TRBV28; CDR3: CASSFPGLGDNEQFF
J: TRBJ2-5; D: -; size: -; V: TRBV5-6; CDR3: CASSDWTAVYQETQYF
J: TRBJ2-3; D: TRBD2; size: -; V: TRBV7-2; CDR3: CASSLARLAGTDTQYF
J: TRBJ1-1; D: -; size: -; V: TRBV27; CDR3: CASSSYTNTEAFF
J: TRBJ2-7; D: -; size: -; V: TRBV28; CDR3: CASLRSGGPSYEQYF
J: TRBJ2-3; D: TRBD1; size: -; V: TRBV2; CDR3: CASRVGQGDTQYF
J: TRBJ2-6; D: -; size: -; V: TRBV9; CDR3: CASSASYGWGATGANVLTF
J: TRBJ1-4; D: -; size: -; V: TRBV5-4; CDR3: CASSLGPGEKLFF
J: TRBJ2-1; D: -; size: -; V: TRBV28; CDR3: CASSPSMRPGNEQFF
J: TRBJ1-5; D: -; size: once; V: TRBV30; CDR3: CAWSNRVNQPQHF